Listed below are T cell receptor beta chains from one sample, sequenced in a study of cytomegalovirus exposure and HLA in healthy donors. The method was immunoSEQ multiplex PCR; TCRdb's version includes in-frame clones alone and lacks a portion of them. Here the sample spans around 100,000 clones, around 82% being singletons. Sequenced input: PBMCs. The receptors come from a woman aged 18 to 35 in good health and CMV-seropositive. Each CDR3 is given with its conserved first and last residue. The D gene is left open where the match is weak. The listing skips clone size in some rows; elsewhere it reads once, few, many or a size class.

>NA|NA|TRBV7-6|TRBJ2-7
CASSFALTSYEQYF
TGTGCCAGCAGCTTCGCCTTGACTTCCTACGAGCAGTACTTC
>NA|NA|TRBV5-6|TRBJ2-3
CASTRGPRSTDTQYF
TGTGCCAGCACCCGAGGTCCTAGAAGCACAGATACGCAGTATTTT
>NA|TRBD1|TRBV28|TRBJ2-7
CASSLSSGTGPTYEQYF
TGTGCCAGCAGTTTATCATCCGGGACAGGGCCCACCTACGAGCAGTACTTC
>NA|TRBD1|TRBV7-6|TRBJ2-2
CASSHRGLYTGELFF
TGTGCCAGCAGTCACAGGGGGCTGTACACCGGGGAGCTGTTTTTT
>NA|TRBD2|TRBV7-6|TRBJ2-2
CASSYSVAGDNTGELFF
TGTGCCAGCAGCTATTCAGTAGCGGGGGATAACACCGGGGAGCTGTTTTTT
>NA|NA|TRBV4-3|TRBJ1-5
CASSQDVLGNQPQHF
TGCGCCAGCAGCCAAGATGTGCTAGGCAATCAGCCCCAGCATTTT
>NA|NA|TRBV29-1|TRBJ1-2
CSVEGPNYGYTF
TGCAGCGTTGAAGGGCCGAACTATGGCTACACCTTC
>NA|NA|TRBV7-2|TRBJ1-2
CASSSGPRGRDGYTF
TGTGCCAGCAGCTCCGGACCCAGGGGTAGGGATGGCTACACCTTC
>NA|NA|TRBV27|TRBJ1-1
CASSLRGNTEAFF
TGTGCCAGCAGTTTGAGAGGGAACACTGAAGCTTTCTTT
>NA|TRBD1|TRBV28|TRBJ1-2
CASTLRPGGEGYTF
TGTGCCAGCACTTTAAGGCCAGGGGGAGAGGGCTACACCTTC
>few|TRBD2|TRBV6-5|TRBJ2-7
CASSRLAGTYEQYF
TGTGCCAGCAGTCGGCTAGCGGGGACCTACGAGCAGTACTTC
>NA|NA|TRBV12-1|TRBJ1-2
CASSAPNLDRGINYGYTF
TGTGCCAGCAGCGCCCCCAATTTGGACAGGGGGATTAACTATGGCTACACCTTC
>NA|NA|TRBV5-4|TRBJ1-4
CASSTTGLNEKLFF
TGTGCCAGCAGCACGACAGGTCTTAATGAAAAACTGTTTTTT